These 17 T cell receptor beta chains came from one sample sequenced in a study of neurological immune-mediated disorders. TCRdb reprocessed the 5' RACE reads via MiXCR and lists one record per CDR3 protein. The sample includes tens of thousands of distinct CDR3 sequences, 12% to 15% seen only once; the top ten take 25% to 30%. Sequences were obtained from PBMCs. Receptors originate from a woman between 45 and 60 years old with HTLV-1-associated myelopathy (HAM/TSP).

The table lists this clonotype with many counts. CDR3 in DNA: TGCGCCAGCAGCTTGGAGGGGCAGGGGGCGGCGTACTTC. Encoded protein: CASSLEGQGAAYF. V is TRBV5-1 and J is TRBJ2-7; TRBD1 matches 8 bases. In germline, CDR1 is SGHRS, CDR2 YFSETQ. The CDR3 is 13 amino acids. V dropped 0 bases and J dropped 12; count of bases not matched to a gene: 8. Full variable domain (missing parts from reference TRBV5-1 and TRBJ2-7): KAGVTQTPRYLIKTRGQQVTLSCSPISGHRSVSWYQQTPGQGLQFLFEYFSETQRNKGNFPGRFSGRQFSNSRSEMNVSTLELGDSALYLCASSLEGQGAAYFGPGTRLTVT.

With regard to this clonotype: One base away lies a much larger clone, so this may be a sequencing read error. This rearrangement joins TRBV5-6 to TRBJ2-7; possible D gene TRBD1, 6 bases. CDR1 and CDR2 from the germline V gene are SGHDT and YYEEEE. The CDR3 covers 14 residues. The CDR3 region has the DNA TGTGCCAACAGCTTCGCCGGACAGTCAATCGAGCAGTACTTC. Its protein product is CANSFAGQSIEQYF.

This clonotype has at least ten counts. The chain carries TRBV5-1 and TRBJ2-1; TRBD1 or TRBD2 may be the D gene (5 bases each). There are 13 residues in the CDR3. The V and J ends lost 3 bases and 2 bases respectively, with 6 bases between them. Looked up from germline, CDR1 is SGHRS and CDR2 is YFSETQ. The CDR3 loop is CASSWDPYNEQFF. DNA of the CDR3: TGCGCCAGCAGCTGGGACCCCTACAATGAGCAGTTCTTC.

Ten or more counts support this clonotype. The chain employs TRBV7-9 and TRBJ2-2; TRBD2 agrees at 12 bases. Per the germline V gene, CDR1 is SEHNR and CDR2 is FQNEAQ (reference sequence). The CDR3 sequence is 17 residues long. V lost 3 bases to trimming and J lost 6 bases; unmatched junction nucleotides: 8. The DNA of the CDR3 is TGTGCCAGCAGCTTGGCCCTAGCGGGGGGGCGTTCCGGGGAGCTGTTTTTT. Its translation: CASSLALAGGRSGELFF.

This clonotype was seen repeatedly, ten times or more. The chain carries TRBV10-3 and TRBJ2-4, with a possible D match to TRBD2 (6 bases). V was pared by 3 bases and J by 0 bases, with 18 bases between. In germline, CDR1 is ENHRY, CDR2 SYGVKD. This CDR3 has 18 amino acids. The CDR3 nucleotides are TGTGCCATCAGTGAACCAAATGGGGGAGGCGCAGCCAAAAACATTCAGTACTTC. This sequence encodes CAISEPNGGGAAKNIQYF.

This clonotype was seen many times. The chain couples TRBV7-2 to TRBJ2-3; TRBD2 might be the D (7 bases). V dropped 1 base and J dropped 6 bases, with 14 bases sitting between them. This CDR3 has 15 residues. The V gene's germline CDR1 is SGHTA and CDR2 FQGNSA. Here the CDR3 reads CASSLVTGGIDTQYF. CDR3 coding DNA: TGTGCCAGCAGCTTAGTAACGGGGGGCATTGATACGCAGTATTTT.

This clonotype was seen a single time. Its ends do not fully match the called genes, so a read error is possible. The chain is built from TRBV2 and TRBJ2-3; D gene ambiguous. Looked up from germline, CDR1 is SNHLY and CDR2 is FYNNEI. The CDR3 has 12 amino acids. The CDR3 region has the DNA TGTGCCATCAGTGAAGTTATAGATACGCAGTATTTT. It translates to CAISEVIDTQYF.

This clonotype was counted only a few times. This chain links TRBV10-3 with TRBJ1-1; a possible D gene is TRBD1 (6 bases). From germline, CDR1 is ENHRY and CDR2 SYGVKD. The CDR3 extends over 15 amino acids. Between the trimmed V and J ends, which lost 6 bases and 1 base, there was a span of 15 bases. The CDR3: CAIRQPQGRNTEAFF. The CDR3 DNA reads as TGTGCCATCAGGCAACCACAGGGCCGGAACACTGAAGCTTTCTTT.

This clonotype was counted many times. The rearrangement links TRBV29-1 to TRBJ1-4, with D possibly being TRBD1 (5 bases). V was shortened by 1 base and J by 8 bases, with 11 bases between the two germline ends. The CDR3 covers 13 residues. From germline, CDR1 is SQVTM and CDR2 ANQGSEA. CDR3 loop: CSVEVGRGEKLFF. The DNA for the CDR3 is TGCAGCGTTGAAGTGGGACGGGGAGAAAAACTGTTTTTT.

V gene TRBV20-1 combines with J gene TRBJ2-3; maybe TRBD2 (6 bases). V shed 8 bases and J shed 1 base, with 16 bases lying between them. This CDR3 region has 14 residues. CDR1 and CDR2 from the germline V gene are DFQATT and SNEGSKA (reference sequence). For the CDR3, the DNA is TGCAGTCTGAACCGGGGGATTCGCACAGATACGCAGTATTTT. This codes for CSLNRGIRTDTQYF.

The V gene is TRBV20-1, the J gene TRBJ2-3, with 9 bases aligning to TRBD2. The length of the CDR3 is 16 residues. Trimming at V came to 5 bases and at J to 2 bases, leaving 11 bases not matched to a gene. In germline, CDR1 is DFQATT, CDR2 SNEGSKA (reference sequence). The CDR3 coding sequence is TGCAGTGCTCGTCCGGGGCGGGGGGGCCTCACAGATACGCAGTATTTT. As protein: CSARPGRGGLTDTQYF.

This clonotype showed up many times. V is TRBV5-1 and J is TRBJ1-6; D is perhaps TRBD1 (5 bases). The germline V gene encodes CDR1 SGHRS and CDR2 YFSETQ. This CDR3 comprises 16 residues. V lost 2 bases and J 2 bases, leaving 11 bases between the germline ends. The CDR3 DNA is TGCGCCAGCAGCTTTGGGAGGGGCACCTATAATTCACCCCTCCACTTT. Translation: CASSFGRGTYNSPLHF.

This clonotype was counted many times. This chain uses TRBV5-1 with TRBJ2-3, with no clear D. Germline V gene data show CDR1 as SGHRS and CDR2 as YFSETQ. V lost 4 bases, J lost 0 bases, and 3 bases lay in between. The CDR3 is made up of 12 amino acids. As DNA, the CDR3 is TGCGCCAGCAGCACCAGCACAGATACGCAGTATTTT. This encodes CASSTSTDTQYF.

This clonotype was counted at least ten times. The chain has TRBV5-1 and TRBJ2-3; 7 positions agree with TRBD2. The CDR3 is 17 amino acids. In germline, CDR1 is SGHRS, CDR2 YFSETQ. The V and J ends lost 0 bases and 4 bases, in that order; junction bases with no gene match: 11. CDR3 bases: TGCGCCAGCAGCTTGGGGCTAGCGGCCACCATGTCAGATACGCAGTATTTT. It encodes CASSLGLAATMSDTQYF.

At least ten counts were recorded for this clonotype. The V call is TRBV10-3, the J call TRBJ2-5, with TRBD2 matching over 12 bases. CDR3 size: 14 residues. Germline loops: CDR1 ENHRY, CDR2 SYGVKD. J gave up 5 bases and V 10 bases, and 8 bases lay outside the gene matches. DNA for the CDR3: TGTGCCACCGGACTAGCGGGAACGAAGGAGACCCAGTACTTC. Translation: CATGLAGTKETQYF.

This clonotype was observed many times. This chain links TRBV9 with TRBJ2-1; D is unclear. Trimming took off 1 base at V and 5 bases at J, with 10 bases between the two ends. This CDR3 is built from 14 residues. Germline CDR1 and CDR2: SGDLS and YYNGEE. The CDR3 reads CASSVSVVNNEQFF. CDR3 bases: TGTGCCAGCAGCGTATCGGTGGTGAACAATGAGCAGTTCTTC. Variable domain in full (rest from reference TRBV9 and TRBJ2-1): DSGVTQTPKHLITATGQRVTLRCSPRSGDLSVYWYQQSLDQGLQFLIQYYNGEERAKGNILERFSAQQFPDLHSELNLSSLELGDSALYFCASSVSVVNNEQFFGPGTRLTVL.

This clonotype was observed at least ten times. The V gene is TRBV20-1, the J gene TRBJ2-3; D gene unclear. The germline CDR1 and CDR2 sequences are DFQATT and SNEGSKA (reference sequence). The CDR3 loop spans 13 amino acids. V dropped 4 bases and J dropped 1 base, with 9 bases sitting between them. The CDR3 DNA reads TGCAGTGCTATCTTTAGAGGCACAGATACGCAGTATTTT. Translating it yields CSAIFRGTDTQYF.